This passage covers 7 T cell receptor beta chains from one sample sequenced in a study of post-analysis software for immune sequencing data. Notes on the study in general: Comparison of patients with controls showed about 5 TRBV segments more frequent in patients, TRBV5-6, TRBV5-1 and TRBV20-1 among them.

The antigens for these receptors are not known. cDNA libraries of TCR beta carried unique molecular identifiers. One entry per CDR3 protein results from TCRdb running MiXCR on the PCR reads. The profile shows 600,000 to 750,000 distinct CDR3 sequences, approximately 60% of them singletons. Material: blood. All receptors come from a girl aged 2-15 years with multiple sclerosis.

This chain joins TRBV15 and TRBJ2-7; no reliable D call. The CDR3 is made up of 15 amino acids. The V gene lost 1 base and the J gene lost 6 bases, with 16 bases spanning the gap. Germline V gives CDR1 LNHNV, CDR2 YYDKDF (reference sequence). The CDR3 DNA sequence: TGTGCCACCAGCAGAGGCCTGGATCCCATCGCCGAGCAGTACTTC. This gives the protein CATSRGLDPIAEQYF.

The CDR3 sequence is CASSDSYGGNEQFF. The CDR3 DNA reads as TGTGCCAGCAGTGACTCGTACGGTGGGAATGAGCAGTTCTTC. The chain has TRBV6-4 and TRBJ2-1; no definite D call. From germline, CDR1 is MRHNA and CDR2 SNTAGT. The CDR3 covers 14 residues. Trimming pared 0 bases from V and 7 bases from J, leaving 10 bases between.

V and J are TRBV2 and TRBJ1-2; the D gene is possibly TRBD1 (6 bases). The ends were cut back, 2 bases at V and 3 bases at J, with 10 bases in the middle. CDR1 is SNHLY and CDR2 is FYNNEI in the germline V gene. CDR3 length equals 14 residues. The CDR3 protein is CASSETGPYYGYTF. CDR3 nucleotides: TGTGCCAGCAGTGAAACAGGGCCATACTATGGCTACACCTTC.

This rearrangement joins TRBV10-2 to TRBJ2-7; D may match TRBD1 or TRBD2 (7 bases each). V was cut by 6 bases and J by 2 bases, with 14 bases left in between. Germline V gives CDR1 WSHSY, CDR2 SAAADI. There are 14 residues in the CDR3. CDR3 in amino acids: CASRERDSTYEQYF. For the CDR3, the DNA is TGCGCCAGCAGGGAGCGGGACAGTACCTACGAGCAGTACTTC.

The V and J genes are TRBV29-1 and TRBJ1-1; 7 bases align to TRBD1. The length of the CDR3 is 15 residues. J lost 1 base, V lost 8 bases, and 13 bases had no gene match. Germline CDR1 is SQVTM and CDR2 is ANQGSEA. CDR3 coding DNA: TGCAGCCTTTCGAAATTCCAGGGGGAGAACACTGAAGCTTTCTTT. Protein product: CSLSKFQGENTEAFF.

The chain combines TRBV7-8 with TRBJ1-2; 7 positions match TRBD1. The germline gives CDR1 SGHVS, CDR2 FQNEAQ. There are 14 residues in the CDR3. The ends lost 5 bases at V and 7 bases at J; junction bases unmatched: 10. CDR3 DNA: TGTGCCAGCAGCCCCCAGGGGGGCAAACGTGGCTACACCTTC. Amino acid sequence: CASSPQGGKRGYTF.

On this clonotype itself: One end of the junction fails to match germline, which may point to a read error. The rearrangement links TRBV18 to TRBJ2-5; D gene unclear. Germline loops: CDR1 KGHSH, CDR2 LQKENI. The CDR3 totals 13 residues. The CDR3 bases are TGTGCCAGCTCACCACCGGGCCAAGGGACCCAGTACTTC. As protein: CASSPPGQGTQYF.